The source of this T cell receptor beta chain is a study of T cells expressing NK-cell markers. In the study overall: Seven of eight sequenced donors tested HCMV-seropositive; one tested seronegative.

The study's findings and limits: Researchers report these clonotypes also headed the CD3+CD56-NKG2C+ fraction in several donors.

Synthesis of TCR beta cDNA relied on 5'RACE template switching carrying UMIs. Following a re-call of the 5' RACE reads, TCRdb has one entry per CDR3 protein and lacks DNA. The sample's table shows 200,000 to 300,000 distinct CDR3 sequences. To note about this clonotype: The antigen is undetermined.

Germline V gene data show CDR1 as LGHNA and CDR2 as YNFKEQ. CDR3 length: 16 amino acids. The chain recombines TRBV4-2 with TRBJ2-5; TCRdb's D call, TRBD2, is unchecked because there is no DNA. The material sequenced was blood T cells: a sorted CD56 or NKG2C T cell subset, CD4+ or CD8+ T cells, or bulk PBMC T cells (not recorded which). The receptor's source is a woman between 18 and 69 years old in good health. The CDR3 spells CASSRTARDFQETQYF.